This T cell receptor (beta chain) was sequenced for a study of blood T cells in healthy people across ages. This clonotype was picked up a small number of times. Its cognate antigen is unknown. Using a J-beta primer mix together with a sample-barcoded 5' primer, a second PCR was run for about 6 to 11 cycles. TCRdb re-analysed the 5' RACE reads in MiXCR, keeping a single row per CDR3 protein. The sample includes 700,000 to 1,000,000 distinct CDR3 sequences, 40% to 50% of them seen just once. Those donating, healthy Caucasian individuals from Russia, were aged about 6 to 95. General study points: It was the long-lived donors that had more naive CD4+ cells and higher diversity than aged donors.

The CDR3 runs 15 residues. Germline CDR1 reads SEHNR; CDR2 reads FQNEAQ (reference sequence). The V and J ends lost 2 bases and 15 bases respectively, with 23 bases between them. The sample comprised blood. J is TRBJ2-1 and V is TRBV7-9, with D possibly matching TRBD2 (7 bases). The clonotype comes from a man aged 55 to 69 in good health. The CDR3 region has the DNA TGTGCCAGCAGCTTATGGGTCGGGGGGCCACAATCCTGGTTCTTC. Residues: CASSLWVGGPQSWFF.